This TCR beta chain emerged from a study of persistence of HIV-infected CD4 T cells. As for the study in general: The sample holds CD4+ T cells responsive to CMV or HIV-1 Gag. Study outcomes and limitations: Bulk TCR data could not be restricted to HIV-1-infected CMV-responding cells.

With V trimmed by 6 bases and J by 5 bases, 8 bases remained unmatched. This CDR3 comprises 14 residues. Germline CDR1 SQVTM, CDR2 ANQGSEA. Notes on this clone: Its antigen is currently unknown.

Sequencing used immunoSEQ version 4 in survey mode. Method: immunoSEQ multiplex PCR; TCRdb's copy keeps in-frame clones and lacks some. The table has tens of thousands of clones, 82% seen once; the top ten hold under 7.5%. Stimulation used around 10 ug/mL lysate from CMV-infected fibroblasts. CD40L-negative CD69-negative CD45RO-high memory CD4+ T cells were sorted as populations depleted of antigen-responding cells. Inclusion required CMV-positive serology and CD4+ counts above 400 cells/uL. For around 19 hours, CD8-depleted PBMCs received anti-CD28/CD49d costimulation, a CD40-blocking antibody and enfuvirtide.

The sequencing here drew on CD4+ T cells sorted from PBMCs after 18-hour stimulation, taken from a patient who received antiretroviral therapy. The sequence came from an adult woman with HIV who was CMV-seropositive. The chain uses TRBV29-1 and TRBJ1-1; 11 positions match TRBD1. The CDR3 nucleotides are TGCAGCGTCAGGACAGGGGGCGGCCGGACTGAAGCTTTCTTT. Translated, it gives CSVRTGGGRTEAFF.